This entry lists 21 T cell receptor beta chains sequenced from one sample in a study of T cells after posttransplantation cyclophosphamide. Some clones are missing from TCRdb's copy, which holds only in-frame ones; the method was immunoSEQ multiplex PCR. Observed in the sample are tens of thousands of clones, none of them singletons. Sequencing used PBMCs. Receptor source: a young woman in good health and a related stem cell transplant donor.

The sample holds many counts of this clone. V and J are TRBV12-3 or TRBV12-4 and TRBJ2-7; 11 bases match TRBD2. V shed 5 bases and J 2 bases; nucleotides not matched to a gene: 5. This CDR3 region has 15 residues. The DNA for the CDR3 is TGTGCCAGCAGTACACTAGCGGGGGACCCCTACGAGCAGTACTTC. Residues: CASSTLAGDPYEQYF.

This chain links TRBV7-2 with TRBJ1-3; 9 nucleotides line up with TRBD1. The J segment lost 4 bases and the V segment lost 4 bases, leaving 2 bases of the junction unmatched. CDR1 SGHTA and CDR2 FQGNSA come from the germline V gene. The CDR3 totals 14 residues. The CDR3 coding sequence is TGTGCCAGCAGCTGGGACAGGGAGGGAAACACCATATATTTT. Translated: CASSWDREGNTIYF.

This clone was seen repeatedly, ten times or more. The rearrangement uses TRBV5-1 and TRBJ1-1; TRBD1 matches at 8 bases. Trimming at V came to 2 bases and at J to 5 bases, leaving 5 bases not matched to a gene. CDR1 and CDR2 from the germline V gene are SGHRS and YFSETQ. This CDR3 has 14 residues. Written as DNA, the CDR3 is TGCGCCAGCAGCTTTGACAGGGGAGGGACTGAAGCTTTCTTT. Its protein product is CASSFDRGGTEAFF.

Many counts were recorded for this clone. The rearrangement links TRBV28 to TRBJ2-7; a possible D gene is TRBD2 (5 bases). CDR1 and CDR2 from the germline V gene are MDHEN and SYDVKM. Deletions cut 3 bases from V and 1 base from J, with 16 bases between. This CDR3 contains 16 residues. Written as DNA, the CDR3 is TGTGCCAGCAGTTTGAGGGCCATCCTTGGTTCCTACGAGCAGTACTTC. Translating it yields CASSLRAILGSYEQYF.

This clone has ten or more counts. The chain is built from TRBV19 and TRBJ1-2; 8 nucleotides line up with TRBD1. Losses at the gene ends were 0 bases for V and 4 bases for J; bases not matched to a gene: 7. The germline V gene has CDR1 LNHDA and CDR2 SQIVND (reference sequence). The CDR3 covers 16 residues. CDR3 protein: CASSIDRTGLTYGYTF. DNA of the CDR3: TGTGCCAGTAGTATAGATCGGACAGGGTTGACCTATGGCTACACCTTC.

This clone was observed many times. V usage is TRBV28 and J usage is TRBJ2-2; D is possibly TRBD1 (6 bases). Trimming left V 8 bases short and J 5 bases short, with 15 bases between. Germline CDR1 reads MDHEN; CDR2 reads SYDVKM. This CDR3 contains 14 residues. The CDR3 DNA follows: TGTGCCAGCGAGGCAGGGGCTAGAACCGGGGAGCTGTTTTTT. This encodes CASEAGARTGELFF.

This chain joins TRBV9 and TRBJ2-3; a possible D gene is TRBD2 (7 bases). Trimming shortened V by 2 bases and J by 7 bases, and 11 bases separated the two germline ends. The CDR3 has 13 amino acids. In germline, CDR1 is SGDLS, CDR2 YYNGEE. The DNA for the CDR3 is TGTGCCAGCAGCGTGGAGGGGGGGAATACGCAGTATTTT. Amino acid sequence: CASSVEGGNTQYF.

This clone has only a few counts. The genes are TRBV19 and TRBJ2-5; 7 nucleotides align to TRBD1. Germline-derived CDR1 and CDR2 are LNHDA and SQIVND (reference sequence). The length of the CDR3 is 14 residues. Trimming at V came to 3 bases and at J to 4 bases, leaving 5 bases not matched to a gene. This CDR3 is CASSITGVGETQYF. DNA for the CDR3: TGTGCCAGTAGTATTACAGGGGTGGGAGAGACCCAGTACTTC.

This chain uses TRBV2 with TRBJ2-3; 11 bases are a match to TRBD2. The V segment lost 6 bases and the J segment 2 bases; nucleotides outside the gene matches: 4. CDR3 length: 15 residues. Germline lookup yields CDR1 SNHLY and CDR2 FYNNEI. Here the CDR3 reads CASSKTSGITDTQYF. The CDR3 bases are TGTGCCAGCAGCAAGACTAGCGGGATCACAGATACGCAGTATTTT.

The sample holds many counts of this clone. V and J are TRBV7-9 and TRBJ2-7, with D perhaps being TRBD1 or TRBD2 (6 bases each). Trimming shortened V by 4 bases and J by 0 bases, and 10 bases separated the two germline ends. CDR3 length: 14 amino acids. Germline CDR1 and CDR2: SEHNR and FQNEAQ (reference sequence). CDR3: CASSSGGGSYEQYF. CDR3 bases: TGTGCCAGCAGCTCCGGAGGGGGCTCCTACGAGCAGTACTTC.

This clone has at least ten counts. The chain recombines TRBV24-1 with TRBJ2-1, with a possible D match to TRBD1 (5 bases). Germline CDR1 KGHDR, CDR2 SFDVKD. V was trimmed by 6 bases and J by 5 bases, leaving 13 bases between them. The CDR3 is 14 amino acids. This CDR3 reads CATSSSRTHNEQFF. CDR3 DNA sequence: TGTGCCACCAGTTCCTCGAGGACACACAATGAGCAGTTCTTC.

At least ten counts were recorded for this clone. CDR3 in DNA: TGTGCCAGTAGCACGGTCTATGGCTACACCTTC. Translated: CASSTVYGYTF. The genes are TRBV19 and TRBJ1-2; D ambiguous. V gave up 6 bases and J gave up 4 bases, with 6 bases separating them. The length of the CDR3 is 11 residues. CDR1 and CDR2 from the germline V gene are LNHDA and SQIVND (reference sequence).

This clone was picked up many times. The chain uses TRBV18 and TRBJ2-7, with a weak D call TRBD1 (5 bases). V was trimmed by 6 bases and J by 3 bases, leaving 18 bases between them. CDR1 and CDR2 (germline): KGHSH, LQKENI. This CDR3 is built from 15 residues. The CDR3 spells CASSPGQGSNYEQYF. DNA for the CDR3: TGTGCCAGCTCCCCCGGCCAGGGATCTAACTACGAGCAGTACTTC.

The table lists this clone with a few counts. The chain joins TRBV6-1 to TRBJ2-5, with 11 bases fitting TRBD2. Germline V gene sequence: CDR1 MNHNS, CDR2 SASEGT. The trim removed 3 bases at V and 5 bases at J, leaving 8 bases unmatched. The CDR3 sequence is 16 residues long. The CDR3, as DNA: TGTGCCAGCAGTGAGTTAGCGGGGGGGCCGCAGGAGACCCAGTACTTC. Its protein product is CASSELAGGPQETQYF.

This clone was seen repeatedly, ten times or more. The chain links TRBV7-2 to TRBJ2-5; D gene unclear. The V end was cut by 1 base, the J end by 2 bases, with 11 bases between. The CDR3 extends over 15 amino acids. Germline V gene lookup returns CDR1 SGHTA and CDR2 FQGNSA. The CDR3 DNA follows: TGTGCCAGCAGCTTAGGTCTCCCCCGGCAAGAGACCCAGTACTTC. Translation: CASSLGLPRQETQYF.

There are many counts of this clone. The CDR3 coding sequence is TGCGCCAGCAGCCCTCGGGTCGGCACTAATGAAAAACTGTTTTTT. It codes for CASSPRVGTNEKLFF. This chain connects TRBV4-3 to TRBJ1-4; no definite D call. The CDR3 totals 15 residues. Germline-derived CDR1 and CDR2 are LGHNA and YSLEER. V lost 4 bases and J 2 bases, leaving 11 bases between the germline ends.

This clone was recorded many times. The J gene is TRBJ1-2, the V gene TRBV12-3 or TRBV12-4; D is possibly TRBD1 (6 bases). V was trimmed by 5 bases and J by 7 bases, leaving 14 bases between them. This CDR3 comprises 13 residues. This CDR3 reads CASSMQGRFGYTF. The CDR3 nucleotides are TGTGCCAGCAGTATGCAGGGGCGGTTTGGCTACACCTTC.

In its sample, this clone was seen many times. This chain uses TRBV12-3 or TRBV12-4 with TRBJ1-6; 9 bases are a match to TRBD1. Unmatched junction bases numbered 10, after V lost 6 bases and J lost 7 bases. CDR3 length equals 16 residues. The CDR3 DNA is TGTGCCAGCAGCCCAGGGACAGGGCAGGGGAATTCACCCCTCCACTTT. This encodes CASSPGTGQGNSPLHF.

This clone was seen at least ten times. The chain has TRBV5-4 and TRBJ1-2; TRBD1 matches 7 bases. The V gene end was trimmed by 2 bases and the J gene end by 0 bases; junction bases not matched to a gene: 4. This CDR3 is 15 amino acids long. Per germline, CDR1 SGHNT and CDR2 YYREEE (reference sequence). CDR3 nucleotides: TGTGCCAGCAGCTTCCGACAGGGAGCTAACTATGGCTACACCTTC. Its translation is CASSFRQGANYGYTF.

The table lists this clone with many counts. J is TRBJ1-5 and V is TRBV6-5; perhaps TRBD1 as D (5 bases). Germline V CDR1 and CDR2: MNHEY, SVGAGI. The CDR3 sequence is 14 residues long. The V gene lost 8 bases and the J gene lost 7 bases, with 18 bases spanning the gap. CDR3 sequence (DNA): TGTGCCAGCTCGGCCCAGGGAATCGGGCAGCCCCAGCATTTT. This translates into CASSAQGIGQPQHF.

This clone has at least ten counts. The chain combines TRBV15 with TRBJ1-1; 12 bases agree with TRBD1. Losses at the gene ends were 0 bases for V and 5 bases for J; bases not matched to a gene: 7. The CDR3 spans 17 residues. Germline V gives CDR1 LNHNV, CDR2 YYDKDF (reference sequence). CDR3 loop: CATSREGTGGLRTEAFF. The CDR3 DNA follows: TGTGCCACCAGCAGAGAGGGGACAGGGGGCTTAAGGACTGAAGCTTTCTTT.